The present T cell receptor beta chain was sequenced within a study of blood T cell repertoires in COVID-19. Study summary: The United States, Italy and Spain supplied acute and convalescent COVID-19 samples. The cDNA or gDNA used as material had been derived from T cells, B-cell-depleted T cells, or PBMCs.

In the original analysis: Scientists estimated how many nucleated cells there were by amplifying reference gene primers. The table came from immunoSEQ multiplex PCR; TCRdb's copy has only in-frame clones and leaves some out. V, J and clone size derive from that table, while D and trimming were established from the DNA sequence. Altogether nearly 250,000 clones are present, around 88% being singletons, with the ten largest covering approximately 5.5%. Followed longitudinally, the Seattle patients had been enrolled during active infection. Deletions cut 3 bases from V and 7 bases from J, with 17 bases between. In germline, CDR1 is SGHTS, CDR2 YDEGEE. The CDR3 has 15 amino acids.

This receptor was taken from a woman of 80 years or more with COVID-19, enrolled during active disease. Sample: peripheral blood. The chain is built from TRBV5-8 and TRBJ2-1; tentative D call: TRBD1 (5 bases). The CDR3 is CASSYRLVRENEQFF. DNA of the CDR3: TGTGCCAGCAGCTATCGGTTGGTCAGGGAAAATGAGCAGTTCTTC.